Below, 19 T cell receptor beta chains from the same sample are listed, as sequenced in a study of technical replicates of blood from several donors. TCRdb keeps only in-frame clones here, not all; method: immunoSEQ multiplex PCR. Among 65,000 to 90,000 clones, roughly 93% were seen once, and the ten largest hold less than 0.3%. Sequenced sample: T cells isolated from PBMCs. The receptor set was obtained from a human donor in good health.

The CDR3 nucleotides read TGTGCCAGCAGCGATAGGGACAGGGATTTATCACCCCTCCACTTT. Translation gives CASSDRDRDLSPLHF. The rearrangement links TRBV6-1 to TRBJ1-6, with 9 bases fitting TRBD1. Trimming at V came to 6 bases and at J to 10 bases, leaving 10 bases not matched to a gene. The CDR3 length is 15 residues. CDR1 is MNHNS, CDR2 SASEGT, per germline.

The chain uses TRBV7-6 and TRBJ2-1; TRBD2 matches at 15 bases. V lost 6 bases and J lost 9; bases outside the gene matches: 6. The V gene's germline CDR1 is SGHVS and CDR2 FNYEAQ. The CDR3 is 15 residues long. The CDR3 sequence: CASSRTSGGAGEQFF. The CDR3 DNA reads TGTGCCAGCAGTCGGACTAGCGGGGGGGCCGGTGAGCAGTTCTTC.

This chain connects TRBV6-5 to TRBJ2-5; tentatively, D is TRBD1 (5 bases). V shed 2 bases and J shed 1 base, with 11 bases lying between them. CDR1 and CDR2 from the germline V gene are MNHEY and SVGAGI. The CDR3 has 15 residues. The CDR3 DNA follows: TGTGCCAGCAGTTACAGACAGAACACCCAAGAGACCCAGTACTTC. It translates to CASSYRQNTQETQYF.

The chain recombines TRBV10-3 with TRBJ2-3; 10 bases map to TRBD1. This CDR3 has 15 residues. Per germline, CDR1 ENHRY and CDR2 SYGVKD. The junction had 9 bases not matched to a gene; V was cut back by 7 bases and J by 5 bases. The DNA for the CDR3 is TGTGCCATCAAGGGACAGGGGCGGTGGGAAGATACGCAGTATTTT. It codes for CAIKGQGRWEDTQYF.

V gene TRBV11-2 combines with J gene TRBJ1-1, with unresolved D. V was cut by 0 bases and J by 6 bases, with 11 bases left in between. CDR3 length equals 14 residues. Looked up from germline, CDR1 is SGHAT and CDR2 is FQNNGV. The chain's CDR3 is CASSLDLSGPEAFF. The CDR3 bases are TGTGCCAGCAGCTTAGATCTTTCTGGGCCTGAAGCTTTCTTT.

This clone was detected once. The genes are TRBV10-1 and TRBJ2-2, with unresolved D. CDR1 and CDR2 (germline): WNHNN, SYGVQD (reference sequence). The CDR3 contains 14 residues. Trimming shortened V by 5 bases and J by 8 bases, and 15 bases separated the two germline ends. The CDR3, as DNA: TGCGCCAGCAGTTTACTCCAGGCTGCGGGGGAGCTGTTTTTT. This codes for CASSLLQAAGELFF.

The chain employs TRBV10-3 and TRBJ1-3; TRBD1 matches at 7 bases. J was trimmed by 4 bases and V by 8 bases; bases with no gene match: 8. The germline gives CDR1 ENHRY, CDR2 SYGVKD. This CDR3 is 14 amino acids long. The CDR3 DNA sequence: TGTGCCATCGGACAGGCCTTACAAGGAAACACCATATATTTT. This sequence encodes CAIGQALQGNTIYF.

The chain links TRBV7-9 to TRBJ1-6, with D possibly matching TRBD1 (6 bases). The CDR3 sequence is 13 residues long. The V gene lost 10 bases and the J gene lost 5 bases, with 12 bases spanning the gap. Germline assignment: CDR1 SEHNR and CDR2 FQNEAQ (reference sequence). CDR3 nucleotide sequence: TGTGCCACCCGACAGGAGAATAATTCACCCCTCCACTTT. It encodes CATRQENNSPLHF.

The V call is TRBV5-1, the J call TRBJ1-2; a possible D gene is TRBD1 (5 bases). Germline CDR1 is SGHRS and CDR2 is YFSETQ. Trimming took 2 bases from V and 6 from J, leaving 20 bases between them. This CDR3 is built from 16 residues. The CDR3 DNA follows: TGCGCCAGCAGCTTCGCGTGGAGACAGAGGCTGGATGGCTACACCTTC. Its protein is CASSFAWRQRLDGYTF. The full variable domain, its missing parts supplied by reference TRBV5-1 and TRBJ1-2, is KAGVTQTPRYLIKTRGQQVTLSCSPISGHRSVSWYQQTPGQGLQFLFEYFSETQRNKGNFPGRFSGRQFSNSRSEMNVSTLELGDSALYLCASSFAWRQRLDGYTFGSGTRLTVV.

The chain joins TRBV19 to TRBJ1-6; the match to TRBD1 covers 10 bases. CDR1 is LNHDA and CDR2 is SQIVND in the germline V gene (reference sequence). This CDR3 comprises 17 residues. V was pared by 4 bases and J by 7 bases, with 10 bases of the junction left unmatched. The CDR3 DNA sequence: TGTGCCAGTAGTACAGAACCGGGACAGGGGACCAATTCACCCCTCCACTTT. The encoded protein is CASSTEPGQGTNSPLHF. The full variable domain, in which reference TRBV19 and TRBJ1-6 provide the parts outside the CDR3, is DGGITQSPKYLFRKEGQNVTLSCEQNLNHDAMYWYRQDPGQGLRLIYYSQIVNDFQKGDIAEGYSVSREKKESFPLTVTSAQKNPTAFYLCASSTEPGQGTNSPLHFGNGTRLTVT.

The chain combines TRBV4-1 with TRBJ1-4; D gene uncertain. Trimming left V 2 bases short and J 5 bases short, with 24 bases between. From germline, CDR1 is MGHRA and CDR2 YSYEKL. The CDR3 runs 19 residues. CDR3 sequence (DNA): TGCGCCAGCAGCCAACAAGTTCTAGCCCCGGGGAGGTGGAATGAAAAACTGTTTTTT. Amino acid sequence: CASSQQVLAPGRWNEKLFF.

The CDR3 DNA is TGTGCCTGGACCTATAGCGGGGGGCCCACAGATACGCAGTATTTT. It encodes CAWTYSGGPTDTQYF. The rearrangement uses TRBV30 and TRBJ2-3, with 10 bases fitting TRBD2. The CDR3 has 15 residues. CDR1 and CDR2 (germline): GTSNPN, SVGIG (reference sequence). With V trimmed by 4 bases and J by 2 bases, 6 bases remained unmatched.

This clone has just one count. The chain uses TRBV18 and TRBJ2-7; D unclear. CDR1 and CDR2 (germline): KGHSH, LQKENI. CDR3 length: 13 residues. V dropped 0 bases and J dropped 5 bases, with 8 bases sitting between them. CDR3 in amino acids: CASSPPRSDEQYF. In DNA, the CDR3 is TGTGCCAGCTCACCACCTCGCAGTGACGAGCAGTACTTC.

The genes are TRBV30 and TRBJ2-7; TRBD2 matches at 8 bases. The CDR3 is made up of 14 amino acids. Germline CDR1 is GTSNPN and CDR2 is SVGIG (reference sequence). Trimming cost V 3 bases and J 2 bases; bases outside gene matches: 6. CDR3 bases: TGTGCCTGGAGCACGCGGGGACTAGCCTACGAGCAGTACTTC. The encoded protein is CAWSTRGLAYEQYF.

The chain couples TRBV11-2 to TRBJ2-3, with unresolved D. From germline, CDR1 is SGHAT and CDR2 FQNNGV. The CDR3 is 13 residues long. The V end lost 1 base, the J end lost 6 bases, and 8 bases lay between the germline ends. Written as DNA, the CDR3 is TGTGCCAGCAGCTTAGGAGGAGTGGATACGCAGTATTTT. Translating it yields CASSLGGVDTQYF.

The gene calls are TRBV6-5 and TRBJ1-1, with D possibly being TRBD1 (6 bases). CDR1 and CDR2 from the germline V gene are MNHEY and SVGAGI. The V end was cut by 6 bases, the J end by 4 bases, with 12 bases between. CDR3 length: 13 amino acids. CDR3 nucleotides: TGTGCCAGCAGGGACAGTGGCGCCACTGAAGCTTTCTTT. This sequence encodes CASRDSGATEAFF.

The chain is built from TRBV15 and TRBJ1-5, with D perhaps TRBD1 (5 bases). With 5 bases removed from V and 1 base from J, the gap between germline ends came to 12 bases. Germline V lookup: CDR1 LNHNV, CDR2 YYDKDF (reference sequence). CDR3 length equals 15 residues. In nucleotides, the CDR3 is TGTGCCACCAGCCCACGGGGGGGGAGCAATCAGCCCCAGCATTTT. Protein product: CATSPRGGSNQPQHF.

The rearrangement joins TRBV5-1 to TRBJ1-2, with TRBD1 matching over 10 bases. The length of the CDR3 is 13 residues. Trimming cost V 4 bases and J 8 bases; bases outside gene matches: 5. CDR1 and CDR2 (germline): SGHRS, YFSETQ. As DNA, the CDR3 is TGCGCCAGCAGCCCGGGACAGGGGAACGGCTACACCTTC. Translated: CASSPGQGNGYTF.

The chain links TRBV10-3 to TRBJ2-1, with D possibly matching TRBD2 (6 bases). There are 15 residues in the CDR3. The germline V gene has CDR1 ENHRY and CDR2 SYGVKD. Trimming pared 1 base from V and 7 bases from J, leaving 14 bases between. The CDR3 DNA follows: TGTGCCATCAGTGAGTTTGGGGCTAGCGCTAATGAGCAGTTCTTC. It codes for CAISEFGASANEQFF.